This T cell receptor (beta chain) appears in the sequencing data of a study of vaccination and CD4 T cells after COVID-19. This CDR3 comprises 17 residues. The junction had 13 bases not matched to a gene; V was cut back by 6 bases and J by 2 bases. CDR1 is MNHEY and CDR2 is SVGEGT in the germline V gene. Once obtained from cultured CD4+ T cells, the DNA was sequenced using the Oncomine TCR Beta short-read assay. Genomic DNA was isolated from CD4+ T cells that had been cultured. TCRdb analysed the PCR reads with MiXCR anew, one entry per CDR3 protein. This sample has fewer than 9,000 distinct CDR3 sequences; about three quarters occur once, and the top ten carry around 30%. Comments on this clonotype: The antigen remains unidentified.

Sample treatment: approximately nine-day PBMC culture with coronavirus spike peptide pools or control peptides (ViraFEST assay). Negative selection yielded CD4+ T cells from day-10 cultures. The gene calls are TRBV6-2 or TRBV6-3 and TRBJ2-1; 7 bases are shared with TRBD1. The TCR comes from a human donor who had recovered from COVID-19. Sequenced material: CD4+ T cells from blood, cultured in vitro. The CDR3 protein is CASRPNPTGMAYNEQFF. The CDR3 coding sequence is TGTGCCAGCAGGCCCAACCCGACAGGGATGGCCTACAATGAGCAGTTCTTC.